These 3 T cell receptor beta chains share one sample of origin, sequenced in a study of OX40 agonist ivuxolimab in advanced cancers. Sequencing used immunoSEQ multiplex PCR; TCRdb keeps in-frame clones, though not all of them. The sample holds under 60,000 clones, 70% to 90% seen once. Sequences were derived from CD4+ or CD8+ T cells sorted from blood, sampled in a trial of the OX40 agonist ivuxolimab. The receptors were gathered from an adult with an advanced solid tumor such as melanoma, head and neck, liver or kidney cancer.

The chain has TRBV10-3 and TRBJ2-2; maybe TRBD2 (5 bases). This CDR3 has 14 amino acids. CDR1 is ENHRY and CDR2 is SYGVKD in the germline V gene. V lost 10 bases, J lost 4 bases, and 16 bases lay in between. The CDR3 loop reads CATGMGSPTGELFF. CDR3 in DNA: TGTGCCACGGGAATGGGGTCACCCACCGGGGAGCTGTTTTTT.

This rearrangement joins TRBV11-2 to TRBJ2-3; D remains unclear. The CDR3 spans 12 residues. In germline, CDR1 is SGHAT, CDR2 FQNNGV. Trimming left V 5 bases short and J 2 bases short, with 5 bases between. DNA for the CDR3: TGTGCCAGCAGCCCTTACACAGATACGCAGTATTTT. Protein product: CASSPYTDTQYF.

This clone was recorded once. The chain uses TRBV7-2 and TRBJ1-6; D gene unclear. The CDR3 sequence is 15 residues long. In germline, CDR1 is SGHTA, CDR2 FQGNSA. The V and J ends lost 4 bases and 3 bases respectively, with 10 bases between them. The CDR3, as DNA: TGTGCCAGCAGCTCTCTCGGGGTCTATAATTCACCCCTCCACTTT. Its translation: CASSSLGVYNSPLHF. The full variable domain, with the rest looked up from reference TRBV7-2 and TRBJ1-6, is GAGVSQSPSNKVTEKGKDVELRCDPISGHTALYWYRQSLGQGLEFLIYFQGNSAPDKSGLPSDRFSAERTGGSVSTLTIQRTQQEDSAVYLCASSSLGVYNSPLHFGNGTRLTVT.